This is a list of T cell receptor beta chains from one sample in a study of PD-L1 blockade in urothelial cancer. The protocol was immunoSEQ multiplex PCR, while the TCRdb copy is restricted to in-frame clones and leaves out a portion. The sample lists around 120,000 clones, around 85% seen once, with more than 2% in the top ten. Sequencing used PBMCs, obtained around atezolizumab (anti-PD-L1) treatment. The source of these receptors is a man in his fifties with urothelial cancer. Both conserved end residues are part of each CDR3. The D gene is left open where the match is weak. Only part of the rows carry a size: once, few, many, or a class if the clone is expanded.

TRBD1	TRBV28	TRBJ2-5	NA	CASSLGTGALKTQYF	TGTGCCAGCAGTTTGGGGACAGGGGCCTTGAAGACCCAGTACTTC
TRBD1	TRBV28	TRBJ2-1	NA	CASSLSQGETEQFF	TGTGCCAGCAGTTTGTCCCAGGGGGAGACCGAGCAGTTCTTC
NA	TRBV4-2	TRBJ2-1	NA	CASSRLAGSSSYNEQFF	TGTGCCAGCAGCCGCCTGGCGGGTTCGAGCTCCTACAATGAGCAGTTCTTC
NA	TRBV5-1	TRBJ2-5	NA	CASSFPSQGQETQYF	TGCGCCAGCAGCTTCCCCTCACAGGGCCAAGAGACCCAGTACTTC
NA	TRBV4-1	TRBJ1-3	NA	CASSQDTQTGNTIYF	TGCGCCAGCAGCCAAGATACCCAGACTGGAAACACCATATATTTT
NA	TRBV5-4	TRBJ2-7	NA	CASSFGGGRASEQYF	TGTGCCAGCAGCTTTGGGGGGGGGCGGGCCTCCGAGCAGTACTTC
NA	TRBV6-1	TRBJ1-3	NA	CASSELGRPSSGNTIYF	TGTGCCAGCAGTGAACTAGGCAGACCGAGCTCTGGAAACACCATATATTTT
NA	TRBV5-1	TRBJ2-3	NA	CASSLSGTRDTQYF	TGCGCCAGCAGCTTATCCGGGACACGGGATACGCAGTATTTT
TRBD2	TRBV11-3	TRBJ2-1	few	CASSLDRRGRAYNEQFF	TGTGCCAGCAGCTTAGATCGGCGTGGGAGGGCCTACAATGAGCAGTTCTTC
NA	TRBV5-1	TRBJ2-1	NA	CASSWGDHSNEQFF	TGCGCCAGCAGCTGGGGAGATCATAGTAATGAGCAGTTCTTC
NA	TRBV5-4	TRBJ1-6	NA	CASSSGPGGGSYNSPLHF	TGTGCCAGCAGCTCCGGCCCCGGAGGAGGCTCCTATAATTCACCCCTCCACTTT
NA	TRBV13	TRBJ2-2	NA	CASSERRLGTGELFF	TGTGCCAGCAGCGAAAGGCGGCTTGGAACCGGGGAGCTGTTTTTT
NA	TRBV13	TRBJ1-3	few	CASSLDFHSGNTIYF	TGTGCCAGCAGCTTAGATTTTCACTCTGGAAACACCATATATTTT
TRBD1	TRBV5-1	TRBJ2-1	NA	CASSLGRTGRGEQFF	TGCGCCAGCAGCTTGGGAAGGACAGGGCGAGGGGAGCAGTTCTTC
NA	TRBV6-1	TRBJ1-2	NA	CASSEGSGYGYTF	TGTGCCAGCAGTGAAGGGTCAGGCTATGGCTACACCTTC
TRBD1	TRBV19	TRBJ2-7	NA	CATDRGTGSYEQYF	TGTGCCACCGATCGGGGGACAGGATCCTACGAGCAGTACTTC
TRBD1	TRBV27	TRBJ2-2	many	CASSLLGGARISGELFF	TGTGCCAGCAGTTTATTAGGGGGCGCAAGAATTAGCGGGGAGCTGTTTTTT
NA	TRBV5-1	TRBJ1-1	NA	CASSASGGGTEAFF	TGCGCCAGCAGCGCGTCGGGAGGGGGCACTGAAGCTTTCTTT
TRBD1	TRBV2	TRBJ1-2	NA	CASSEQGQGYGYTF	TGTGCCAGCAGTGAACAGGGACAGGGTTATGGCTACACCTTC
NA	TRBV5-1	TRBJ2-7	NA	CASRPNGQLYEQYF	TGCGCCAGCAGACCCAACGGACAGCTCTACGAGCAGTACTTC
NA	TRBV16	TRBJ1-5	NA	CASSLRGSNQPQHF	TGTGCCAGCAGCCTAAGGGGTAGCAATCAGCCCCAGCATTTT
NA	TRBV2	TRBJ1-2	many	CASRKGDQGYGYTF	TGTGCCAGCAGGAAGGGGGACCAGGGCTATGGCTACACCTTC
NA	TRBV27	TRBJ2-7	NA	CASSLGGFWGEQYF	TGTGCCAGCAGTTTAGGGGGCTTCTGGGGCGAGCAGTACTTC
NA	TRBV10-2	TRBJ2-3	once	CASTRTRDTQYF	TGCGCCAGCACCCGAACGAGAGATACGCAGTATTTT
NA	TRBV7-2	TRBJ1-2	NA	CASSSDSIGSYTF	TGTGCCAGCAGCTCCGACTCAATAGGTAGCTACACCTTC
NA	TRBV11-2	TRBJ2-5	NA	CASTNRVGVVTQYF	TGTGCCAGCACCAACCGGGTGGGAGTTGTGACCCAGTACTTC
NA	TRBV2	TRBJ2-1	NA	CASSEVALADYSYNEQFF	TGTGCCAGCAGTGAAGTTGCTCTAGCTGACTACTCCTACAATGAGCAGTTCTTC
TRBD1	TRBV5-6	TRBJ1-4	NA	CASRKTGARNEKLFF	TGTGCCAGCAGAAAGACAGGGGCACGTAATGAAAAACTGTTTTTT
TRBD2	TRBV5-5	TRBJ2-2	NA	CASSWLGGSKAGELFF	TGTGCCAGCAGCTGGCTGGGCGGGAGTAAAGCCGGGGAGCTGTTTTTT
TRBD1	TRBV28	TRBJ1-1	NA	CASRRPGTALFVAFF	TGTGCCAGCAGACGTCCCGGGACAGCGCTTTTTGTAGCTTTCTTT
TRBD2	TRBV5-6	TRBJ2-3	once	CASSLGGGTSFADTQYF	TGTGCCAGCAGTTTGGGGGGTGGGACTAGCTTTGCAGATACGCAGTATTTT
TRBD1	TRBV7-2	TRBJ2-7	NA	CASSLGQGAPYEQYF	TGTGCCAGCAGCTTAGGCCAGGGGGCCCCCTACGAGCAGTACTTC
NA	TRBV5-1	TRBJ2-1	NA	CASSLSAGSNEQFF	TGCGCCAGCAGCTTGAGTGCAGGTTCCAATGAGCAGTTCTTC
NA	TRBV19	TRBJ1-1	few	CASLGLGGAEAFF	TGTGCCAGTCTAGGCCTTGGAGGGGCCGAAGCTTTCTTT
TRBD1	TRBV10-3	TRBJ1-5	NA	CAAKGQPHQPQHF	TGTGCCGCAAAGGGACAGCCACATCAGCCCCAGCATTTT
TRBD1	TRBV7-8	TRBJ1-1	NA	CASSPITGVAFF	TGTGCCAGCAGCCCTATTACAGGGGTTGCTTTCTTT
NA	TRBV9	TRBJ2-3	NA	CASSATASTDTQYF	TGTGCCAGCAGCGCTACCGCTAGCACAGATACGCAGTATTTT
NA	TRBV6-5	TRBJ1-5	NA	CASSSYSNQPQHF	TGTGCCAGCTCTTCTTATAGCAATCAGCCCCAGCATTTT
NA	TRBV6-1	TRBJ2-1	NA	CASRGESRSYNEQFF	TGTGCCAGCAGAGGGGAATCTAGGTCCTACAATGAGCAGTTCTTC
TRBD1	TRBV28	TRBJ2-7	once	CASRQGTYEQYF	TGTGCCAGCAGACAGGGGACCTACGAGCAGTACTTC
TRBD2	TRBV5-1	TRBJ2-3	once	CASSPGLAGTTDTQYF	TGCGCCAGCAGCCCGGGACTAGCGGGAACCACAGATACGCAGTATTTT
NA	TRBV6-1	TRBJ2-7	NA	CASIRGYPYEQYF	TGTGCCAGCATCCGGGGGTACCCCTACGAGCAGTACTTC
TRBD1	TRBV15	TRBJ1-1	NA	CATSREKTGVNTEAFF	TGTGCCACCAGCAGAGAAAAGACAGGGGTGAACACTGAAGCTTTCTTT
TRBD1	TRBV11-3	TRBJ2-3	NA	CASSSGTGGLGQSTDTQYF	TGTGCCAGCAGCTCCGGGACAGGGGGCCTCGGGCAAAGCACAGATACGCAGTATTTT
TRBD1	TRBV7-9	TRBJ2-1	NA	CASSPGTGVYNEQFF	TGTGCCAGCAGCCCCGGGACAGGGGTATACAATGAGCAGTTCTTC
TRBD1	TRBV5-1	TRBJ1-2	once	CASSLDTGGMSGYTF	TGCGCCAGCAGCTTGGATACAGGGGGAATGAGTGGCTACACCTTC
NA	TRBV28	TRBJ2-7	NA	CAVERARSDEQYF	TGTGCCGTTGAGAGGGCTAGATCCGACGAGCAGTACTTC
NA	TRBV28	TRBJ1-2	NA	CASSLHRSNYGYTF	TGTGCCAGCAGTTTACACAGATCTAACTATGGCTACACCTTC
TRBD2	TRBV4-1	TRBJ2-7	NA	CASSQDWRGGIPYEQYF	TGCGCCAGCAGCCAAGATTGGAGGGGAGGGATACCCTACGAGCAGTACTTC
NA	TRBV10-3	TRBJ2-3	NA	CAISESLASTDTQYF	TGTGCCATCAGTGAGTCGTTGGCTAGCACAGATACGCAGTATTTT
TRBD2	TRBV5-5	TRBJ2-1	NA	CASSYGLAGVYNEQFF	TGTGCCAGCAGTTACGGACTAGCGGGAGTATACAATGAGCAGTTCTTC